Listed below are T cell receptor beta chains from one sample, sequenced in a study of blood T cells in healthy people across ages. TCRdb fed the 5' RACE reads into MiXCR, producing one record per CDR3 protein. The repertoire consists of 550,000 to 800,000 distinct CDR3 sequences, with roughly 20% occurring once and the leading ten covering 3% to 4%. Sequenced input: blood. These receptors came from a man between 70 and 80 years old in good health. Each CDR3 is given with its conserved first and last residue. A D gene is named only where the DNA matches it firmly. Some rows have no size entry. The others give once, few or many, or a class for an expanded clone.

>TRBD1|few|TRBJ1-5|TRBV7-9
TGTGCCAGCAGCTCGACAGGGAATAGCAATCAGCCCCAGCATTTT
CASSSTGNSNQPQHF
>TRBD2|-|TRBJ2-5|TRBV30
TGTGCCTGGAATTTAGCGGGAGAGACCCAGTACTTC
CAWNLAGETQYF
>-|few|TRBJ2-7|TRBV5-6
TGTGCCAGCAGCTTTCGGGGATACGAGCAGTACTTC
CASSFRGYEQYF
>-|few|TRBJ2-1|TRBV20-1
TGCAGTGCTAGTACCTGGGGGACCCCCTACAATGAGCAGTTCTTC
CSASTWGTPYNEQFF
>-|few|TRBJ2-3|TRBV10-2
TGCGCCAGCAACCCTGGGGGCCGCACAGATACGCAGTATTTT
CASNPGGRTDTQYF
>-|-|TRBJ1-6|TRBV6-6
TGTGCCAGCAGAATACATGATAATTCACCCCTCCACTTT
CASRIHDNSPLHF
>TRBD1|-|TRBJ2-2|TRBV5-1
TGCGCCAGCAGCTTGGACGGGGGACAGGGGATTGGGGAGCTGTTTTTT
CASSLDGGQGIGELFF
>-|-|TRBJ2-1|TRBV20-1
TGCAGTGCTCCTCAGCGAGGGGGAGACAGGTACAATGAGCAGTTCTTC
CSAPQRGGDRYNEQFF
>TRBD1|many|TRBJ2-5|TRBV5-6
TGTGCCAGCAGCTTTTACCGGGACAGTGACCAAGAGACCCAGTACTTC
CASSFYRDSDQETQYF
>TRBD2|-|TRBJ2-1|TRBV29-1
TGCAGCGTTGGACGGGAGGGTACCTACAATGAGCAGTTCTTC
CSVGREGTYNEQFF
>TRBD2|-|TRBJ2-1|TRBV2
TGTGCCAGGAGCGGGACGCCCAATGAGCAGTTCTTC
CARSGTPNEQFF
>-|few|TRBJ2-1|TRBV9
TGTGCCAGCAGCGATAGCGGCTCCTACAATGAGCAGTTCTTC
CASSDSGSYNEQFF
>TRBD2|few|TRBJ2-1|TRBV7-9
TGTGCCAGCAGCTTAGTTACCGGGAGGGCCTCCTACAATGAGCAGTTCTTC
CASSLVTGRASYNEQFF
>TRBD1|few|TRBJ1-1|TRBV20-1
TGCAGTGCTAGGGGCGGACAGGGTGCCACTGAAGCTTTCTTT
CSARGGQGATEAFF
>-|few|TRBJ2-2|TRBV12-3/TRBV12-4
TGTGCCAGCAGTTTCGTGGCAGGGAGGACCGGGGAGCTGTTTTTT
CASSFVAGRTGELFF